A selection of T cell receptor beta chains follows, all from one sample in a study of T cells in Graves' hyperthyroidism and ophthalmopathy. TCRdb analysed the multiplex PCR reads with MiXCR anew, one entry per CDR3 protein. The table has some 600,000 distinct CDR3 sequences, about 15% seen once. Sequenced input: blood. The receptors shown here come from a woman aged 30 to 39 with Graves' hyperthyroidism that later progressed to Graves' ophthalmopathy. Both conserved end residues are part of each CDR3. Fields, in order: D gene, J gene, clone size, V gene, CDR3 DNA, CDR3 protein. D genes are given only for firm matches. Only some rows state a clone size, as once, few, many or a class for expanded clones.

TRBD2 TRBJ2-3 many TRBV7-3 TGTGCCAGCAGCCCTAGCGGGAGTACAGATACGCAGTATTTT CASSPSGSTDTQYF
- TRBJ1-1 - TRBV28 TGTGCCAGCAGTTTGGTACAGAACACTGAGTCTTTCTTT CASSLVQNTESFF
TRBD2 TRBJ2-2 - TRBV18 TGTGCCAGCTCACCTAAGCTAGCGGGCTCGAACACCGGGGAGCTGTTTTTT CASSPKLAGSNTGELFF
TRBD2 TRBJ2-3 few TRBV7-9 TGTGCCACCCCGACCAGGACTAGCGGGTACGGCACAGATACGCAGTATTTT CATPTRTSGYGTDTQYF
TRBD2 TRBJ2-3 many TRBV7-9 TGTGCCCTCTCCACGGGACTAGCGGGAGGAAGCGGATCAGATACGCAGTATTTT CALSTGLAGGSGSDTQYF
- TRBJ1-2 - TRBV4-1 TGCGCCAGCAGCCATGGGGGGGCGGACTATGGCTACACCTTC CASSHGGADYGYTF
- TRBJ2-2 many TRBV11-2 TGTGCCAGCAGCTTAGGTGGGACGCTGACCGGGGAGCTGTTTTTT CASSLGGTLTGELFF
TRBD1 TRBJ2-7 many TRBV7-9 TGTGCCAGCAGTCGCGACAGGGTCGTTTCCCACGAGCAGTACTTC CASSRDRVVSHEQYF
- TRBJ1-1 many TRBV12-5 TGTGCTAGTGGTTCCCGACAGACCCATGAAGCTTTCTTT CASGSRQTHEAFF
TRBD1 TRBJ2-3 many TRBV7-3 TGTGCCAGCAGCGGAACAGGGGGCACAGATACGCAGTATTTT CASSGTGGTDTQYF
- TRBJ2-7 - TRBV20-1 TGCAGTGTCTCCGGGGACGCCACCTACGAGCAGTACTTC CSVSGDATYEQYF
TRBD1 TRBJ2-1 many TRBV5-1 TGCGCCAGCAGCCCGACAGGGGTCCATGAGCAGTTCTTC CASSPTGVHEQFF
- TRBJ2-5 - TRBV5-1 TGCGCCAGCAGCTTGACTAGGAAAGAGACCCAGTACTTC CASSLTRKETQYF
- TRBJ2-5 many TRBV10-3 TGTGCCATCAGCACAGGGACGGGAGAGACCCAGTACTTC CAISTGTGETQYF
TRBD2 TRBJ2-2 - TRBV12-3/TRBV12-4 TGTGCCAGCAGCTTCAGCGGGAGAGGTACCGGGGAGCTGTTTTTT CASSFSGRGTGELFF
- TRBJ2-7 few TRBV6-5 TGTGCCAGCAGTTACTCCGGGGGCGGGCTGGTCGAGCAGTACTTC CASSYSGGGLVEQYF
TRBD2 TRBJ2-1 - TRBV10-1 TGCGCCAGCAGCGCAACTAGCGGACGTAACTCCTACAATGAGCAGTTCTTC CASSATSGRNSYNEQFF
TRBD1 TRBJ1-2 - TRBV19 TGTGCCATCAGCACCCCGACAGGGGATCACTATGGCTACACCTTC CAISTPTGDHYGYTF
- TRBJ1-2 many TRBV18 TGTGCCAGCTCACGGCAGGACTCATATGGCTACACCTTC CASSRQDSYGYTF
TRBD2 TRBJ2-3 many TRBV3-1 TGTGCCAGCAGCCGCCGACTAGCGGGAGGGGCCGATACGCAGTATTTT CASSRRLAGGADTQYF
- TRBJ1-1 many TRBV2 TGTGCCAGCAGTGAGTGGAGGCTCCTGGCTCCCACTGAAGCTTTCTTT CASSEWRLLAPTEAFF
- TRBJ1-1 many TRBV2 TGTGCCAGTTCCTCAAACGAGGATACTGAAGCTTTCTTT CASSSNEDTEAFF
TRBD1 TRBJ2-7 few TRBV4-1 TGCGCCAGCAGCCTTCCCGACAGGGGGCCCTCCTACGAGCAGTACTTC CASSLPDRGPSYEQYF
TRBD1 TRBJ1-5 - TRBV3-1 TGTGCCAGCAGCCCCTTCGGACAGGGCAATCAGCCCCAGCATTTT CASSPFGQGNQPQHF
- TRBJ2-5 - TRBV7-2 TGTGCCAGCAGCTCCTCTAATCCCAGGAGGGAGTACTTC CASSSSNPRREYF
TRBD2 TRBJ2-7 many TRBV6-1 TGTGCCAGCAGGGGGGGGAGAACCTACGAGCAGTACTTC CASRGGRTYEQYF
- TRBJ2-7 few TRBV6-1 TGTGCCAGCAGTCGCCTTTTCCGGGGCTACGAGCAGTACTTC CASSRLFRGYEQYF
- TRBJ2-7 many TRBV6-1 TGTGCCAGCAGTGAAGCAGGACTTTCGGGTTACGAGCAGTACTTC CASSEAGLSGYEQYF
- TRBJ1-1 few TRBV20-1 TGCAGTGCTCGAGGAACGGAGGGAGCTAACACTGAAGCTTTCTTT CSARGTEGANTEAFF
- TRBJ2-7 - TRBV5-1 TGCGCCAGCAGCGCCGGGGATCCCTACGAGCAGTACTTC CASSAGDPYEQYF
TRBD1 TRBJ1-5 many TRBV6-1 TGTGCCAGCCGGGACAGAAATCAGCCCCAGCATTTT CASRDRNQPQHF
- TRBJ1-6 many TRBV3-1 TGTGCCAGCAGCCAAGGTTTCGGGGGGCGAGGGTATAATTCACCCCTCCACTTT CASSQGFGGRGYNSPLHF
TRBD2 TRBJ2-7 many TRBV19 TGTGCCAGTAGTATTATTGCGGGAGGTGACGAGCAGTACTTC CASSIIAGGDEQYF
- TRBJ2-5 - TRBV11-2 TGTGCCAGCAGCTTAGATCGGAGGGGGAATAGTGAGACCCAGTACTTC CASSLDRRGNSETQYF
- TRBJ1-5 - TRBV6-5 TGTGCCAGCAGTTACCCGGGAAATCAGCCCCAGCATTTT CASSYPGNQPQHF
- TRBJ2-1 many TRBV12-3/TRBV12-4 TGTGCCAGCAGTTCAAACGTCGACAATGAGCAGTTCTTC CASSSNVDNEQFF
TRBD2 TRBJ2-7 many TRBV20-1 TGCAGTGCTAGAGACGTACCGGGACTATCGACCTACGAGCAGTACTTC CSARDVPGLSTYEQYF
- TRBJ1-1 few TRBV5-1 TGCGCCAGCAAACAGGGTAAGAACACTGAAGCTTTCTTT CASKQGKNTEAFF
- TRBJ2-3 many TRBV18 TGTGCCAGCTCACCACCCTTGGGTTTTGGCACAGATACGCAGTATTTT CASSPPLGFGTDTQYF
- TRBJ2-3 many TRBV14 TGTGCCAGCAGCCAAGGGCAGGTCAACACAGATACGCAGTATTTT CASSQGQVNTDTQYF
- TRBJ1-2 few TRBV20-1 TGCAGTGCTAGGTCTCGAGGGGATAACTATGGCTACACCTTC CSARSRGDNYGYTF
- TRBJ1-1 many TRBV28 TGTGCCAGCAGTTCAAGCGGGGTTGAAGCTTTCTTT CASSSSGVEAFF
- TRBJ2-3 many TRBV30 TGTGCCTGGACAGGGTCAGATACGCAGTATTTT CAWTGSDTQYF
- TRBJ2-7 few TRBV18 TGTGCCAGCTCACCACGGTTAAAGGCCGCCTACGAGCAGTACTTC CASSPRLKAAYEQYF
- TRBJ2-7 - TRBV6-1 TGTGCCAGCAGCCATATTCGATCCGGTGGCTCGTCCGAGCAGTACTTC CASSHIRSGGSSEQYF
- TRBJ2-6 many TRBV7-8 TGTGCCAGCAGCTTAGCGCGGGCAGGGGGGGTTGAAATGCCTGACTTC CASSLARAGGVEMPDF
TRBD1 TRBJ2-5 many TRBV27 TGTGCCAGCAGTTTATCGACAGGGATCGGGGAGACCCAGTACTTC CASSLSTGIGETQYF
- TRBJ1-2 - TRBV20-1 TGCAGTGCTCCACAAACCGGCTACACCTTC CSAPQTGYTF
- TRBJ1-4 many TRBV28 TGTGCCAGCAGTGCTCGTTTGGAAGGAGAAAAACTGTTTTTT CASSARLEGEKLFF
- TRBJ2-5 many TRBV7-2 TGTGCCAGCAGCTTAGGCGGCTGGTACCAAGAGACCCAGTACTTC CASSLGGWYQETQYF
- TRBJ1-1 many TRBV19 TGTGCCACCCAGGACAGCGACACTGAAGCTTTCTTT CATQDSDTEAFF